One sample yielded the 21 T cell receptor beta chains listed below, sequenced in a study of blood T cells in healthy people across ages. Together with a sample-barcoded 5' primer, a J-beta primer mix was included in a second PCR lasting roughly 6 to 12 cycles. Via MiXCR, TCRdb re-called the 5' RACE reads, giving one row per CDR3 protein. This table has 760,000 or so distinct CDR3 sequences, roughly 25% appearing once. The same sample was also used in a study of T cells of mothers and their children.

The sequenced sample was blood. These TCRs come from a boy younger than 18 in good health.

This chain joins TRBV6-5 and TRBJ2-1; 8 positions agree with TRBD2. The CDR3 sequence is 13 residues long. J gave up 2 bases and V 10 bases, and 4 bases lay outside the gene matches. Germline assignment: CDR1 MNHEY and CDR2 SVGAGI. The CDR3 coding sequence is TGTGCCACCCGCGGGAGGCCCTACAATGAGCAGTTCTTC. Translating gives CATRGRPYNEQFF.

This clonotype was observed a few times. The V and J genes are TRBV7-6 and TRBJ1-4, with TRBD1 identical over 7 bases. Losses at the gene ends were 3 bases for V and 5 bases for J; bases not matched to a gene: 6. CDR1 is SGHVS, CDR2 FNYEAQ, per germline. The length of the CDR3 is 15 residues. The CDR3 loop is CASSLTGLANEKLFF. The CDR3 coding sequence is TGTGCCAGCAGCTTGACAGGGCTGGCCAATGAAAAACTGTTTTTT.

The chain employs TRBV29-1 and TRBJ2-2, with D uncertain. Trimming took off 2 bases at V and 3 bases at J, with 7 bases between the two ends. The length of the CDR3 is 13 residues. CDR1 is SQVTM and CDR2 is ANQGSEA in the germline V gene. The CDR3 sequence: CSVEIGDTGELFF. In DNA form, the CDR3 reads TGCAGCGTTGAAATAGGAGACACCGGGGAGCTGTTTTTT.

V usage is TRBV28 and J usage is TRBJ2-5; TRBD2 is a possible D gene (5 bases). With the DNA end fitting TRBJ2-7 better, the J assignment may be wrong. Germline assignment: CDR1 MDHEN and CDR2 SYDVKM. This CDR3 has 13 residues. The CDR3 DNA is TGTGCCAGCAGTTTTATGCCGGGGTACGAGCAGTACTTC. It is translated as CASSFMPGYEQYF.

This clonotype was detected only a few times. The chain combines TRBV3-1 with TRBJ2-2; D gene uncertain. V was trimmed by 0 bases and J by 5 bases, leaving 10 bases between them. Germline-derived CDR1 and CDR2 are LGHDT and YNNKEL (reference sequence). CDR3 size: 15 residues. Here the CDR3 reads CASSQDASRTGELFF. In DNA, the CDR3 is TGTGCCAGCAGCCAAGATGCCAGCAGGACCGGGGAGCTGTTTTTT.

This clonotype was counted only a few times. V is TRBV9 and J is TRBJ2-5; D is possibly TRBD1 or TRBD2 (5 bases each). CDR1 is SGDLS and CDR2 is YYNGEE in the germline V gene. Trimming removed 0 bases at V and 5 bases at J, with 14 bases between. CDR3 length equals 15 residues. CDR3 in amino acids: CASSVGGTMGETQYF. The CDR3 nucleotides are TGTGCCAGCAGCGTAGGGGGGACCATGGGGGAGACCCAGTACTTC.

This clonotype has just a few counts. The rearrangement links TRBV2 to TRBJ1-4; unclear D gene. V lost 7 bases and J 0 bases, leaving 9 bases between the germline ends. Germline V lookup: CDR1 SNHLY, CDR2 FYNNEI. There are 14 residues in the CDR3. DNA for the CDR3: TGTGCCAGCACACAGAACCCAACTAATGAAAAACTGTTTTTT. Translation gives CASTQNPTNEKLFF.

This clonotype was detected a few times. The rearrangement uses TRBV16 and TRBJ2-7; TRBD1 matches at 8 bases. V dropped 4 bases and J dropped 2; count of bases not matched to a gene: 13. Germline-derived CDR1 and CDR2 are KGHSY and FQNENV. This CDR3 has 17 residues. CDR3 coding DNA: TGTGCCAGCAGCCTTGGGAGGCTTAGACAGGGGACCTACGAGCAGTACTTC. This encodes CASSLGRLRQGTYEQYF.

The chain joins TRBV7-2 to TRBJ2-2; 8 bases are shared with TRBD1. The V gene end was trimmed by 5 bases and the J gene end by 3 bases; junction bases not matched to a gene: 5. CDR3 length: 15 amino acids. Germline lookup yields CDR1 SGHTA and CDR2 FQGNSA. The CDR3 region has the DNA TGTGCCAGCAGCCTGCGGACAGGGTACACCGGGGAGCTGTTTTTT. Translation: CASSLRTGYTGELFF.

This clonotype was recorded a few times. The chain carries TRBV6-5 and TRBJ2-3; a possible D gene is TRBD2 (5 bases). The CDR3 has 13 residues. Germline loops: CDR1 MNHEY, CDR2 SVGAGI. V was shortened by 6 bases and J by 6 bases, with 13 bases between the two germline ends. Here the CDR3 reads CASRLGLTDTQYF. Here the CDR3 DNA reads TGTGCCAGCAGACTCGGACTTACGGATACGCAGTATTTT.

This clonotype occurred a few times. This chain connects TRBV10-3 to TRBJ2-2; 7 nucleotides align to TRBD2. V trimming: 3 bases; J trimming: 2 bases; junction bases outside the gene matches: 18. Germline values: CDR1 ENHRY, CDR2 SYGVKD. This CDR3 has 20 amino acids. CDR3 residues: CAISEWSSGPPDRNTGELFF. Written as DNA, the CDR3 is TGTGCCATCAGTGAATGGTCTAGCGGACCTCCTGACCGAAACACCGGGGAGCTGTTTTTT.

The J gene is TRBJ2-2, the V gene TRBV6-5; 9 nucleotides agree with TRBD2. The CDR3 runs to 15 residues. Trimming removed 7 bases from V and 4 bases from J; junction bases left unmatched: 7. Germline-derived CDR1 and CDR2 are MNHEY and SVGAGI. This chain's CDR3 is CASKRGVLPTGELFF. The CDR3 DNA is TGTGCCAGCAAGCGGGGGGTCCTTCCCACCGGGGAGCTGTTTTTT.

This clonotype was seen only a few times. No conserved phenylalanine or tryptophan is present at the end of the CDR3, so a read error is the likely explanation. The CDR3 DNA reads TGTGCCAGCAGTTTATACGGGGGGCAAGGCTACACCCTC. It codes for CASSLYGGQGYTL. The chain combines TRBV28 with TRBJ1-2, with a weak D call TRBD1 (6 bases). CDR3 length: 13 amino acids. Germline values: CDR1 MDHEN, CDR2 SYDVKM. Trimming shortened V by 1 base and J by 8 bases, and 11 bases separated the two germline ends.

The gene calls are TRBV28 and TRBJ2-1, with 13 nucleotides matching TRBD2. The CDR3 extends over 17 amino acids. The germline V gene encodes CDR1 MDHEN and CDR2 SYDVKM. The trim removed 4 bases at V and 2 bases at J, leaving 5 bases unmatched. Here the CDR3 reads CASSSGLAGKTYNEQFF. For the CDR3, the DNA is TGTGCCAGCAGTTCGGGACTAGCGGGGAAGACCTACAATGAGCAGTTCTTC.

The rearrangement uses TRBV19 and TRBJ1-4; D uncertain. The CDR3 runs to 13 residues. V lost 4 bases, J lost 4 bases, and 7 bases lay in between. Looked up from germline, CDR1 is LNHDA and CDR2 is SQIVND (reference sequence). As DNA, the CDR3 is TGTGCCAGTAGTAGAGGATATAATGAAAAACTGTTTTTT. This translates into CASSRGYNEKLFF.

There are a few counts of this clonotype. The chain employs TRBV27 and TRBJ1-2; 8 nucleotides line up with TRBD1. J was trimmed by 7 bases and V by 6 bases; bases with no gene match: 4. CDR1 is MNHEY and CDR2 is SMNVEV in the germline V gene (reference sequence). CDR3 length: 12 amino acids. CDR3 nucleotides: TGTGCCAGCAGCAACAGGGGGGCTGGCTACACCTTC. It codes for CASSNRGAGYTF.

The chain uses TRBV4-1 and TRBJ1-5, with D possibly being TRBD1 (5 bases). Deletions cut 0 bases from V and 2 bases from J, with 14 bases between. Looked up from germline, CDR1 is MGHRA and CDR2 is YSYEKL. The CDR3 extends over 17 amino acids. The chain's CDR3 is CASSQEPPGTGNQPQHF. The CDR3 bases are TGCGCCAGCAGCCAAGAACCCCCAGGGACGGGCAATCAGCCCCAGCATTTT.

This clonotype was counted a few times. J is TRBJ2-5 and V is TRBV5-1; tentative D call: TRBD1 (6 bases). The CDR3 length is 14 residues. Germline CDR1 and CDR2: SGHRS and YFSETQ. V lost 0 bases to trimming and J lost 8 bases, with 14 bases between them. CDR3 nucleotide sequence: TGCGCCAGCAGCTTGGCACACAGGGACGGTACCCAGTACTTC. This gives the protein CASSLAHRDGTQYF.

The genes are TRBV7-9 and TRBJ2-1; D is unresolved. The V and J ends lost 1 base and 6 bases respectively, with 10 bases between them. Germline assignment: CDR1 SEHNR and CDR2 FQNEAQ (reference sequence). CDR3 size: 14 residues. In DNA form, the CDR3 reads TGTGCCAGCAGCTTAGGGACCAAATCCAATGAGCAGTTCTTC. It translates to CASSLGTKSNEQFF. The full variable domain, rest sourced from reference TRBV7-9 and TRBJ2-1, is DTGVSQNPRHKITKRGQNVTFRCDPISEHNRLYWYRQTLGQGPEFLTYFQNEAQLEKSRLLSDRFSAERPKGSFSTLEIQRTEQGDSAMYLCASSLGTKSNEQFFGPGTRLTVL.

This chain connects TRBV7-8 to TRBJ1-1, with D maybe TRBD1 (5 bases). The CDR3 consists of 15 residues. CDR1 and CDR2 from the germline V gene are SGHVS and FQNEAQ. Deletions cut 1 base from V and 0 bases from J, with 9 bases between. The CDR3 DNA sequence: TGTGCCAGCAGCTTAGTTCTGGGGGTGAACACTGAAGCTTTCTTT. Encoded protein: CASSLVLGVNTEAFF.

A few counts support this clonotype. This chain connects TRBV7-6 to TRBJ2-5, with D possibly matching TRBD1 (5 bases). The CDR3 totals 14 residues. Trimming took off 3 bases at V and 1 base at J, with 9 bases between the two ends. The germline V gene has CDR1 SGHVS and CDR2 FNYEAQ. As DNA, the CDR3 is TGTGCCAGCAGCTTCTCCGACAGCCAAGAGACCCAGTACTTC. It codes for CASSFSDSQETQYF.